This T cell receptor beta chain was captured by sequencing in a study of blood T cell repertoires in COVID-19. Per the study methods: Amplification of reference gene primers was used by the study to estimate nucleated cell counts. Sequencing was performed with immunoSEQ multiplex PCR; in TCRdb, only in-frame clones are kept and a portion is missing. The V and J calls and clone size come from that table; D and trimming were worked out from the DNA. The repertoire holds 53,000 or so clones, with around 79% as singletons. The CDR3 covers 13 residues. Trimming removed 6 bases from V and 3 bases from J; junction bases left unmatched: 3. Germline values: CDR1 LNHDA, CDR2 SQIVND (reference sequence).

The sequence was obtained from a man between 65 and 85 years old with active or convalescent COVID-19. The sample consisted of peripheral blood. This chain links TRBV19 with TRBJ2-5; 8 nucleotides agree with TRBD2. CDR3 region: CASSGGGKETQYF. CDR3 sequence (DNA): TGTGCCAGTAGCGGGGGGGGAAAAGAGACCCAGTACTTC.